The entry that follows covers one T cell receptor (beta chain) sequence. Its antigen is not yet known. One base away there is no much larger clone; base qualities are not given. The data were taken from a study of blood T cell repertoires in COVID-19 (dated by TCRdb to 2020 to 2021). About the full investigation: Samples from collaborators originated in the United States, Italy and Spain and spanned both the acute and convalescent phases of COVID-19. The material from the prospective study consisted of cDNA or gDNA derived from T cells, B-cell-depleted T cells, or PBMCs. The repertoires were made available in a free public database intended to serve as a resource for research on the immune response to SARS-CoV-2. Where available, HLA class I and class II types were obtained from metadata supplied by the sample provider rather than from assay-based typing. A de-identified subject ID, COVID-19 status, age in years and sex were almost always included in the sample metadata. Samples came from the ongoing ImmuneRACE study (first 160 participants) plus 1,254 subjects from 6 global collaborators. Deeply sampled blood TCRbeta repertoires from subjects exposed to, actively infected with, or recovered from COVID-19 were included in the dataset. Overall results and qualifications from the work: How much clinical and demographic metadata was included differed by source and by participant, and the metadata was provided uncurated.

Measured from the cysteine to the phenylalanine, the CDR3 is 18 residues long. The retained sequence is limited to the CDR3, 54 bases, with the frame set at the first base. Trimming removed 0 bases from V and 4 bases from J; the gene matches leave 11 bases unexplained. The germline V gene specifies LGHNA as CDR1 and YNFKEQ as CDR2. TCRbeta CDR3 regions were amplified from genomic DNA using the immunoSEQ Assay, a bias-controlled multiplex PCR. For the original study's pipeline: The number of nucleated cells in each sample was estimated from the amplification of reference gene primers within the assay. Sequence reads were collapsed and filtered to measure the absolute abundance of every unique TCRbeta CDR3 rearrangement. For each sample, productive Simpson clonality was calculated as the square root of Simpson's diversity index across productive rearrangements. Here the immuneACCESS table is served through TCRdb, limited to in-frame sequences with V and J called. Missing clones are a known gap in these copies; in checked studies unresolved V genes cover under half, and the rest lacks a known reason. V, J and clone size are those of that table, while D and trimming were read from the DNA. The sample table holds 110,000 or so clones, of which about nine tenths were seen once. The ten largest clonotypes hold over 7% of the sample.

Whole blood was collected in K2EDTA tubes by collaborating institutions according to the institutions' own protocols. For TCRbeta analysis, collaborator samples were shipped as frozen whole blood, as isolated PBMCs, or as DNA extracted from either sample type. The sequence joins TRBV4-2 to TRBJ2-1, with 8 bases in between that match TRBD2. This TCR derives from a human donor in a cohort sampled during active COVID-19. The specimen sequenced was peripheral blood. The nucleotide sequence is TGTGCCAGCAGCCAAGATATTCACGGGACTAGGATATACAATGAGCAGTTCTTC. The encoded protein is CASSQDIHGTRIYNEQFF.